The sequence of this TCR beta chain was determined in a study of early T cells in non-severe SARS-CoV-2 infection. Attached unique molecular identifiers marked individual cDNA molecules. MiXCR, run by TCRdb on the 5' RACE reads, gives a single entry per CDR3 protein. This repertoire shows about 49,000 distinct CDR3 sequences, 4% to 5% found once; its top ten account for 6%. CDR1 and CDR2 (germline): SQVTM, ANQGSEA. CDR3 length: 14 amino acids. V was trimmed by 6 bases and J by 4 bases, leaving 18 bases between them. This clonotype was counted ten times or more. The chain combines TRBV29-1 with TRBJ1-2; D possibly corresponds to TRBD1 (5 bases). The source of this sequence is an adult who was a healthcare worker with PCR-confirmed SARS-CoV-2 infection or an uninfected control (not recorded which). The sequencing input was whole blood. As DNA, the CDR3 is TGCAGCGTCTCACACGGAGCCGGGGCCTATGGCTACACCTTC. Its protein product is CSVSHGAGAYGYTF.